This TCR beta chain was identified during a study of cytomegalovirus exposure and HLA in healthy donors. Across the study: Researchers found that just over 80% of some 400 genotyped donors fell within the Caucasian-associated ancestry cluster. Study results and caveats: For presence/absence analyses, sequencing depth was assumed to be roughly uniform across donors. TRBV6-2, TRBV6-3 and some other V segments were unresolvable in 87-base-pair reads. Association with HLA alleles at 0.05 false discovery rate was found for approximately 18,000 TCR beta sequences in a later analysis.

The PCR made use of 60 Vbeta and 13 Jbeta primers. Clones were read by immunoSEQ multiplex PCR, and TCRdb kept only the in-frame ones, dropping some. The sample holds tens of thousands of clones, around three fifths seen once. About this clone itself: Its target is unknown.

Germline lookup yields CDR1 SGHNT and CDR2 YYREEE (reference sequence). This CDR3 comprises 17 residues. With V trimmed by 3 bases and J by 4 bases, 12 bases remained unmatched. The TCR comes from a man aged 45-65 years in good health and CMV-seropositive. The chain uses TRBV5-4 and TRBJ2-3, with TRBD1 identical over 9 bases. Sequencing was performed on PBMCs. CDR3 amino acids: CASSWGLGQGGADTQYF. For the CDR3, the DNA is TGTGCCAGCAGCTGGGGGCTGGGACAGGGTGGGGCAGATACGCAGTATTTT. The full variable domain, its missing parts supplied by reference TRBV5-4 and TRBJ2-3, is ETGVTQSPTHLIKTRGQQVTLRCSSQSGHNTVSWYQQALGQGPQFIFQYYREEENGRGNFPPRFSGLQFPNYSSELNVNALELDDSALYLCASSWGLGQGGADTQYFGPGTRLTVL.